This TCR beta chain was retrieved from a study of blood T cells in healthy people across ages. Study observations and caveats: As naive T cell percentage varied, TCR beta diversity correlated strongly with it. Greater diversity and more naive CD4+ cells were seen in long-lived donors than in aged donors. Lack of knowledge of donor CMV status possibly confounded expanded clonotype changes.

Each individual donor underwent a draw of ten milliliters of peripheral blood. About this clonotype: Its antigen is not known.

This CDR3 region has 14 residues. Germline V gives CDR1 SGHKS, CDR2 YYEKEE (reference sequence). Through a sample-barcoded 5' primer and a J-beta primer mix, a second PCR was run for roughly 6 to 12 cycles. TCRdb processed the 5' RACE reads anew with MiXCR; each CDR3 protein has one entry. The sample has a few hundred thousand distinct CDR3 sequences; 27% are singletons. The material sequenced was blood. The V gene is TRBV5-5, the J gene TRBJ2-5; maybe TRBD2 (6 bases). The J call is doubtful: the DNA matches TRBJ2-1 better. The TCR originated in an older woman in good health. CDR3 coding DNA: TGTGCCAGCAGCTTCCCCCCAGGGAGGAATGAGCAGTTCTTC. This codes for CASSFPPGRNEQFF.